This TCR beta chain was found in a study of blood T cell repertoires in COVID-19. About the study: Researchers got acute and convalescent COVID-19 samples from the United States, Italy and Spain. Sources were T cells, B-cell-depleted T cells, or PBMCs; the material itself was cDNA or gDNA.

This clone has just a few counts. Per the original data handling: Amplified reference gene primers provided the basis for estimating nucleated cell counts. Profiled with immunoSEQ multiplex PCR; TCRdb holds only in-frame clones, not every one. Clone size and the V and J calls come from that table; the DNA yielded D and trimming. This table has about 220,000 clones, roughly 88% appearing once. The sequenced sample was peripheral blood. The TCR originated in a man aged 50 to 60 with active or convalescent COVID-19.

This CDR3 is CASSSRTGGNIQYF. CDR3 in DNA: TGTGCCAGCAGTTCTCGGACAGGGGGAAACATTCAGTACTTC. V is TRBV27 and J is TRBJ2-4; 10 nucleotides agree with TRBD1. The germline V gene encodes CDR1 MNHEY and CDR2 SMNVEV (reference sequence). CDR3 length: 14 amino acids. J lost 6 bases, V lost 4 bases, and 3 bases had no gene match.